The T cell receptor beta chain under discussion was sequenced for a study of cytomegalovirus exposure and HLA in healthy donors. Donors in the study were healthy people who gave bone marrow. This clone was recorded a few times. Its target is not known. This PCR relied on a set of 60 Vbeta primers and 13 Jbeta primers. The protocol was immunoSEQ multiplex PCR, while the TCRdb copy is restricted to in-frame clones and leaves out a portion. Here the sample spans around 110,000 clones, roughly 74% being singletons. The length of the CDR3 is 16 residues. Trimming removed 0 bases from V and 5 bases from J, with 17 bases in between. Per germline, CDR1 SGHRS and CDR2 YFSETQ. Study results and limitations: The later analysis indicated that the majority of CMV-associated TCR beta chains appeared HLA-restricted. V- and J-gene trimming in TCR beta was tied to a missense DCLRE1C variant by an analysis performed later.

The chain has TRBV5-1 and TRBJ2-5, with D perhaps matching TRBD2 (7 bases). This clonotype was obtained from a man between 35 and 55 years old in good health and CMV-seronegative. What was sequenced was PBMCs. The CDR3 coding sequence is TGCGCCAGCAGCTTGGTTCCGGCGGGGGCCATGGAGACCCAGTACTTC. Translating gives CASSLVPAGAMETQYF.